Listed here are 5 T cell receptor beta chains from one sample, sequenced in a study of control samples from healthy donors and cancer patients. Here immunoSEQ multiplex PCR was the method, and the copy in TCRdb shows in-frame clones only, minus some. This sample has about 190,000 clones, with 91% found just once. The sample taken for sequencing was blood. Receptors were obtained from a man aged 25 to 40 in good health.

The chain links TRBV18 to TRBJ1-1; TRBD1 matches 7 bases. Germline V gives CDR1 KGHSH, CDR2 LQKENI. J was trimmed by 8 bases and V by 3 bases; bases with no gene match: 6. The CDR3 length is 13 residues. The CDR3: CASSPRQGVEAFF. CDR3 bases: TGTGCCAGCTCACCCAGGCAGGGGGTAGAAGCTTTCTTT.

This chain joins TRBV7-3 and TRBJ2-5; 10 bases align to TRBD2. Germline CDR1 SGHTA, CDR2 FQGTGA. With V trimmed by 3 bases and J by 5 bases, 3 bases remained unmatched. The CDR3 length is 14 residues. CDR3 in DNA: TGTGCCAGCAGCTTTAGCGGGGGGAGGGAGACCCAGTACTTC. Residues: CASSFSGGRETQYF.

The chain recombines TRBV9 with TRBJ2-4; TRBD1 matches at 10 bases. V shed 4 bases and J 2 bases; nucleotides not matched to a gene: 3. The CDR3 is made up of 15 amino acids. Germline CDR1 reads SGDLS; CDR2 reads YYNGEE. DNA of the CDR3: TGTGCCAGCAGCCCGGGACAGGGGACCAAAAACATTCAGTACTTC. Protein: CASSPGQGTKNIQYF.

The rearrangement links TRBV11-2 to TRBJ1-5; 7 nucleotides line up with TRBD1. V gave up 8 bases and J gave up 6 bases; unmatched junction bases: 7. CDR3 size: 13 residues. The germline V gene encodes CDR1 SGHAT and CDR2 FQNNGV. In DNA form, the CDR3 reads TGTGCCAGCCAGGGGGGGGTGGCTCAGCCCCAGCATTTT. Translation: CASQGGVAQPQHF.

The genes are TRBV5-4 and TRBJ1-2, with 12 bases fitting TRBD1. J was trimmed by 4 bases and V by 4 bases; bases with no gene match: 11. Germline lookup yields CDR1 SGHNT and CDR2 YYREEE (reference sequence). The CDR3 extends over 17 amino acids. CDR3: CASSQTPGTGGFYGYTF. The CDR3 DNA sequence: TGTGCCAGCAGCCAAACCCCCGGGACAGGGGGCTTCTATGGCTACACCTTC.